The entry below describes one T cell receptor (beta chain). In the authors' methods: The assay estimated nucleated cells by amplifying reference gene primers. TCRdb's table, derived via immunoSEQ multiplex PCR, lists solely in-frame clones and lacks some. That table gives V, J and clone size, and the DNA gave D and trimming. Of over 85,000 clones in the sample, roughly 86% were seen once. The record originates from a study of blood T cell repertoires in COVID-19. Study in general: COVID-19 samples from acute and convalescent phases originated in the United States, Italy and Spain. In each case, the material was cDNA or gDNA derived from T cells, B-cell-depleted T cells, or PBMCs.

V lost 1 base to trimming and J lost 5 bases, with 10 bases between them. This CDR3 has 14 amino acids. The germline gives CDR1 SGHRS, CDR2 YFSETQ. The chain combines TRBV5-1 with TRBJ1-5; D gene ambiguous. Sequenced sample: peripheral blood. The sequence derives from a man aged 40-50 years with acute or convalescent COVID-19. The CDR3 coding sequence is TGCGCCAGCAGCTTGAAGGCGGGAGATCAGCCCCAGCATTTT. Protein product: CASSLKAGDQPQHF.